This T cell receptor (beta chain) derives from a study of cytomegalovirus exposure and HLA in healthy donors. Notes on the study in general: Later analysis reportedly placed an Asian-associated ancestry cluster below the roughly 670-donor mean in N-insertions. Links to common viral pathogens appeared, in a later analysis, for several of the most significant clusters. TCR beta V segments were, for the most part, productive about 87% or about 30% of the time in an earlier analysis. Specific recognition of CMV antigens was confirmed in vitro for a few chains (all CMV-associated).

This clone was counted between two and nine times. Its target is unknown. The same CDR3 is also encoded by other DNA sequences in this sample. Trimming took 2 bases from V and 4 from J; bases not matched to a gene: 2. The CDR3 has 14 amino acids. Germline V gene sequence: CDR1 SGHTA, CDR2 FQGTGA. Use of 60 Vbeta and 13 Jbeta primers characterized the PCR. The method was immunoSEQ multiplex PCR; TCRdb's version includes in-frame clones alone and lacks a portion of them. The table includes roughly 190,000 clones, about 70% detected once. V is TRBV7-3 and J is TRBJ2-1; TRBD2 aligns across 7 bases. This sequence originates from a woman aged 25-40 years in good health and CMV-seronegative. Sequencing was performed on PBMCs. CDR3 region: CASSLGGGYNEQFF. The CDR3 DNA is TGTGCCAGCAGCTTAGGGGGGGGGTACAATGAGCAGTTCTTC.